This entry features one T cell receptor (beta chain) sequence. Its target is unknown. Profiling relied on immunoSEQ multiplex PCR, and the TCRdb table lists in-frame clones only, not all of them. This table has around 110,000 clones, roughly nine tenths appearing once. These data originate in a study of T cell responses to AZD1222 COVID-19 vaccine. On the study more broadly: Second doses were pooled across both intervals (about 4 or about 12 weeks). Study findings and constraints: The donors showed a predominance of white British ancestry and of females, with possible underestimation of clonal diversity. Compared with day 0, the breadth and depth of the Spike-specific TCR repertoire rose significantly after two doses of AZD1222.

This TCR was recovered from an adult in good health. The sample here was peripheral blood, taken on day 0 of AZD1222 vaccination.

The DNA for the CDR3 is TGTGCCAGCAGTCCGGGGACAGTGAACACTGAAGCTTTCTTT. This codes for CASSPGTVNTEAFF. The chain uses TRBV27 and TRBJ1-1, with TRBD1 matching 7 bases. After removal of 5 bases from V and 0 bases from J, the junction contained 3 bases not matched to a gene. Germline V gene sequence: CDR1 MNHEY, CDR2 SMNVEV (reference sequence). The CDR3 loop spans 14 amino acids.